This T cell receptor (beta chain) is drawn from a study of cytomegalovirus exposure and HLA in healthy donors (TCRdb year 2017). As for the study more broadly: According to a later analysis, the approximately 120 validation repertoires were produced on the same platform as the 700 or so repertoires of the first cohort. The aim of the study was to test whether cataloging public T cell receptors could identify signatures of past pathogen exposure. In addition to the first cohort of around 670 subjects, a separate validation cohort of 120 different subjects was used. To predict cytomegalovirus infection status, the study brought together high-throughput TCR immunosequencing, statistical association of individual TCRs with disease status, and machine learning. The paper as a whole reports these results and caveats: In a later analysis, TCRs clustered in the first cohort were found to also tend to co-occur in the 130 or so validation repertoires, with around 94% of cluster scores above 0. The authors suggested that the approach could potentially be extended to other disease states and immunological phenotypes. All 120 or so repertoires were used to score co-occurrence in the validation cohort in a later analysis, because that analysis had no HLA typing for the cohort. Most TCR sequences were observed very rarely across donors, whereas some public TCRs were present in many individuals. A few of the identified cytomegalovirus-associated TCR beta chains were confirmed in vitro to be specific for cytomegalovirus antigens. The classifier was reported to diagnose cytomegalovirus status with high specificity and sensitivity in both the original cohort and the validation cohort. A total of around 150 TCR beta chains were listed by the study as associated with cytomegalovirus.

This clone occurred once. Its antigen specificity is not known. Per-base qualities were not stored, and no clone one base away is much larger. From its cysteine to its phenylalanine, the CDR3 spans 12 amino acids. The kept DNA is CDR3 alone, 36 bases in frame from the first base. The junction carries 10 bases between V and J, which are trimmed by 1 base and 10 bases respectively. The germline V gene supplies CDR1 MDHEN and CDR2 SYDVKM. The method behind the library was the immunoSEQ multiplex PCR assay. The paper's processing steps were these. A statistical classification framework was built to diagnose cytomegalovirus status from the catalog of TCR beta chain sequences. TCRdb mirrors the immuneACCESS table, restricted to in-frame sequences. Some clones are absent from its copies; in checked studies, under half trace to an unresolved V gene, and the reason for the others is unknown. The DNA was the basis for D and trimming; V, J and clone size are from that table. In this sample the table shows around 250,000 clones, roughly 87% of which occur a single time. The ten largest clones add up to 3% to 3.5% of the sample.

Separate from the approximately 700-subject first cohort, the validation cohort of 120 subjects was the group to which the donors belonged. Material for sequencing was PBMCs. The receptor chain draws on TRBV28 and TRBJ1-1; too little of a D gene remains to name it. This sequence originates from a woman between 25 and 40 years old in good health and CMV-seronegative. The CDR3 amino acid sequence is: CASSLSRRLAFF. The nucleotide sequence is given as TGTGCCAGCAGTTTATCCCGGAGGCTAGCTTTCTTT.